These 27 T cell receptor beta chains were all obtained from the same sample, sequenced in a study of shared clonotypes between healthy human individuals. Libraries were prepared by immunoSEQ multiplex PCR; TCRdb keeps only in-frame clonotypes and omits some of them. There are 500,000 to 550,000 clones in the sample; 90% to 97% occur only once, and 0.05% to 0.07% lies in the top ten. Sequences were obtained from naive CD4+ T cells sorted from blood. The sample's subset: CD45RA+ positively selected. These receptors all stem from a woman in her twenties or thirties in good health.

The chain couples TRBV28 to TRBJ2-7, with D perhaps matching TRBD2 (6 bases). Trimming shortened V by 4 bases and J by 2 bases, and 15 bases separated the two germline ends. The CDR3 sequence is 15 residues long. Per the germline V gene, CDR1 is MDHEN and CDR2 is SYDVKM. The DNA of the CDR3 is TGTGCCAGCAGTTCCCGAGCGGGTACACCCTACGAGCAGTACTTC. Translating it yields CASSSRAGTPYEQYF.

The chain couples TRBV19 to TRBJ2-1; D unclear. Trimming left V 7 bases short and J 8 bases short, with 15 bases between. Germline values: CDR1 LNHDA, CDR2 SQIVND (reference sequence). The CDR3 has 13 amino acids. The CDR3 loop reads CASTNARGDEQFF. DNA of the CDR3: TGTGCCAGTACCAACGCCCGAGGCGATGAGCAGTTCTTC. Full variable domain (rest looked up from reference TRBV19 and TRBJ2-1): DGGITQSPKYLFRKEGQNVTLSCEQNLNHDAMYWYRQDPGQGLRLIYYSQIVNDFQKGDIAEGYSVSREKKESFPLTVTSAQKNPTAFYLCASTNARGDEQFFGPGTRLTVL.

J is TRBJ2-1 and V is TRBV27; 10 bases are shared with TRBD2. Trimming took 6 bases from V and 4 from J; bases not matched to a gene: 9. Germline lookup yields CDR1 MNHEY and CDR2 SMNVEV (reference sequence). CDR3 length: 16 residues. The CDR3 DNA follows: TGTGCCAGCAGACGCATGTCGGGACTAGCGTACAATGAGCAGTTCTTC. It encodes CASRRMSGLAYNEQFF.

The V and J genes are TRBV10-2 and TRBJ2-7; tentatively, D is TRBD1 or TRBD2 (5 bases each). CDR1 is WSHSY and CDR2 is SAAADI in the germline V gene. This CDR3 is 13 amino acids long. Trimming took 7 bases from V and 3 from J, leaving 13 bases between them. In DNA form, the CDR3 reads TGCGCCAGCACCTTGACAGAGGGCTACGAGCAGTACTTC. Its translation is CASTLTEGYEQYF.

This clone was counted only a few times. The conserved final phenylalanine or tryptophan is absent from the CDR3, which likely points to a read error. The DNA is omitted, as the CDR3 cannot be located on it reliably, and the CDR3 follows TCRdb's listing. The J gene is TRBJ1-1, the V gene TRBV7-5; TRBD1 is taken as the D call from the table, unchecked against the DNA. TRBV7-5 is deemed a pseudogene. Termini included, the CDR3 measures 12 amino acids. The CDR3 sequence: CVRSDPQGPGHR.

The V and J genes are TRBV10-3 and TRBJ1-3; TRBD1 might be the D (5 bases). Germline CDR1 ENHRY, CDR2 SYGVKD. This CDR3 is built from 15 residues. V was pared by 8 bases and J by 2 bases, with 16 bases between. Here the CDR3 reads CAIAAGLNAGNTIYF. The CDR3, as DNA: TGTGCCATCGCGGCAGGGCTCAATGCTGGAAACACCATATATTTT.

In its sample, this clone was seen once. V and J are TRBV4-1 and TRBJ2-5; 9 nucleotides match TRBD2. The closer fit of TRBJ2-7 to the DNA end suggests the J call may be wrong. CDR3 size: 15 residues. Germline loops: CDR1 MGHRA, CDR2 YSYEKL. The CDR3 DNA reads TGCGCCAGCAGCCATCCGGCTAGCGGGATATACGAGCAGTACTTC. This sequence encodes CASSHPASGIYEQYF.

The chain employs TRBV28 and TRBJ1-3; TRBD1 matches at 7 bases. Germline-derived CDR1 and CDR2 are MDHEN and SYDVKM. With V trimmed by 3 bases and J by 0 bases, 8 bases remained unmatched. This CDR3 has 17 amino acids. The CDR3 here is CASSFQGVVGSGNTIYF. In DNA, the CDR3 is TGTGCCAGCAGTTTCCAGGGGGTAGTTGGCTCTGGAAACACCATATATTTT.

V gene TRBV6-6 combines with J gene TRBJ2-2; the D is unclear. The CDR3 covers 11 residues. Germline V CDR1 and CDR2: MNHNY, SVGAGI (reference sequence). The V end was cut by 8 bases, the J end by 7 bases, with 8 bases between. CDR3 protein: CASLFYGELFF. In nucleotides, the CDR3 is TGTGCCAGCCTCTTTTACGGGGAGCTGTTTTTT.

The chain recombines TRBV5-1 with TRBJ2-1; 8 bases are a match to TRBD1. Germline V lookup: CDR1 SGHRS, CDR2 YFSETQ. J gave up 1 base and V 7 bases, and 7 bases lay outside the gene matches. The CDR3 sequence is 15 residues long. CDR3 amino acids: CASFHQGASYNEQFF. The CDR3 coding sequence is TGCGCCAGCTTCCACCAGGGGGCTTCCTACAATGAGCAGTTCTTC.

The chain has TRBV5-6 and TRBJ2-3; TRBD2 is a possible D gene (5 bases). V lost 1 base and J lost 0, with 9 bases in between. This CDR3 has 15 residues. From germline, CDR1 is SGHDT and CDR2 YYEEEE. The CDR3 region has the DNA TGTGCCAGCAGCTTGTGGAGGCTAAGCACAGATACGCAGTATTTT. Translated, it gives CASSLWRLSTDTQYF.

The V and J genes are TRBV19 and TRBJ1-4; D unresolved. Germline V gene sequence: CDR1 LNHDA, CDR2 SQIVND (reference sequence). CDR3 length equals 15 residues. Trimming removed 11 bases from V and 0 bases from J, with 16 bases in between. CDR3 DNA: TGTGCCTCCCGACGGGTGGATACAACTAATGAAAAACTGTTTTTT. Protein product: CASRRVDTTNEKLFF.

The J gene is TRBJ1-3, the V gene TRBV19; D is ambiguous. The germline V gene has CDR1 LNHDA and CDR2 SQIVND (reference sequence). The V gene lost 3 bases and the J gene lost 4 bases, with 13 bases spanning the gap. This CDR3 spans 15 amino acids. In DNA form, the CDR3 reads TGTGCCAGTAGTATCCGATGGGATCCCGGAAACACCATATATTTT. Its protein is CASSIRWDPGNTIYF.

CDR3 loop: CASRRETLSGANVLTF. For the CDR3, the DNA is TGTGCCAGCAGGCGGGAGACTCTCTCTGGGGCCAACGTCCTGACTTTC. The chain uses TRBV2 and TRBJ2-6; 7 bases agree with TRBD2. The CDR3 runs 16 residues. CDR1 SNHLY and CDR2 FYNNEI come from the germline V gene. Losses at the gene ends were 6 bases for V and 0 bases for J; bases not matched to a gene: 5.

The table lists this clone with a count of one. The chain's CDR3 is CAWSKVGDTEAFF. For the CDR3, the DNA is TGTGCCTGGAGCAAGGTCGGGGACACTGAAGCTTTCTTT. The genes are TRBV30 and TRBJ1-1; D is unclear. V gave up 3 bases and J gave up 3 bases, with 11 bases separating them. Looked up from germline, CDR1 is GTSNPN and CDR2 is SVGIG (reference sequence). The CDR3 runs to 13 residues.

The V gene is TRBV7-2, the J gene TRBJ1-2; D uncertain. The length of the CDR3 is 16 residues. The germline CDR1 and CDR2 sequences are SGHTA and FQGNSA. V was trimmed by 0 bases and J by 0 bases, leaving 11 bases between them. The CDR3 spells CASSLALWPANYGYTF. Here the CDR3 DNA reads TGTGCCAGCAGCTTAGCGTTATGGCCAGCTAACTATGGCTACACCTTC.

The rearrangement joins TRBV28 to TRBJ1-2; TRBD1 is a possible D gene (5 bases). Trimming shortened V by 10 bases and J by 0 bases, and 15 bases separated the two germline ends. Germline assignment: CDR1 MDHEN and CDR2 SYDVKM. This CDR3 contains 14 residues. The chain's CDR3 is CATLKQASNYGYTF. The CDR3 DNA is TGTGCCACCCTAAAACAGGCTTCTAACTATGGCTACACCTTC.

This chain connects TRBV2 to TRBJ2-7; TRBD1 matches 8 bases. The germline gives CDR1 SNHLY, CDR2 FYNNEI. Trimming took 8 bases from V and 2 from J; bases not matched to a gene: 5. The length of the CDR3 is 13 residues. This CDR3 reads CASRPGGTYEQYF. DNA of the CDR3: TGTGCCAGCCGTCCAGGGGGCACCTACGAGCAGTACTTC. Together with reference TRBV2 and TRBJ2-7, the CDR3 gives the full variable domain: EPEVTQTPSHQVTQMGQEVILRCVPISNHLYFYWYRQILGQKVEFLVSFYNNEISEKSEIFDDQFSVERPDGSNFTLKIRSTKLEDSAMYFCASRPGGTYEQYFGPGTRLTVT.

This clone turned up a few times. The CDR3 sequence: CSASSDEEQYF. The CDR3 bases are TGCAGTGCTAGTTCGGATGAGGAGCAGTACTTC. This sequence joins TRBV20-1 and TRBJ2-7; D unclear. Germline-derived CDR1 and CDR2 are DFQATT and SNEGSKA (reference sequence). Between the trimmed V and J ends, which lost 3 bases and 7 bases, there was a span of 10 bases. The CDR3 consists of 11 residues.

The chain has TRBV5-8 and TRBJ2-3; 8 bases align to TRBD1. CDR1 SGHTS and CDR2 YDEGEE come from the germline V gene. This CDR3 has 13 amino acids. CDR3 sequence (DNA): TGTGCTACCACGGGACAGGTAACAGATACGCAGTATTTT. Translation: CATTGQVTDTQYF.

A single count supports this clone. The genes are TRBV4-1 and TRBJ2-7; 8 bases agree with TRBD2. Germline CDR1 and CDR2: MGHRA and YSYEKL. The CDR3 is made up of 15 amino acids. V was pared by 3 bases and J by 3 bases, with 7 bases of the junction left unmatched. Here the CDR3 DNA reads TGCGCCAGCAGCCACCCGGGAGGGCCGAGCTACGAGCAGTACTTC. Protein product: CASSHPGGPSYEQYF.

This chain links TRBV5-1 with TRBJ2-1; 11 nucleotides match TRBD2. V lost 5 bases, J lost 4 bases, and 5 bases stayed unmatched. The CDR3 is 15 amino acids. Germline CDR1 SGHRS, CDR2 YFSETQ. This CDR3 is CASRLGLAEYNEQFF. The CDR3 nucleotides are TGCGCCAGCAGGCTGGGACTAGCGGAATACAATGAGCAGTTCTTC.

The chain carries TRBV5-4 and TRBJ2-2, with D uncertain. The CDR3 sequence is 14 residues long. In germline, CDR1 is SGHNT, CDR2 YYREEE (reference sequence). V lost 4 bases and J lost 3, with 10 bases in between. The CDR3 here is CASSPDTDTGELFF. CDR3 DNA: TGTGCCAGCAGCCCTGACACAGACACCGGGGAGCTGTTTTTT.

The chain uses TRBV19 and TRBJ2-7; TRBD2 matches at 8 bases. CDR3 length equals 15 residues. Trimming at V came to 2 bases and at J to 3 bases, leaving 6 bases not matched to a gene. CDR1 and CDR2 from the germline V gene are LNHDA and SQIVND (reference sequence). CDR3 DNA: TGTGCCAGTAGTATAACAGCGGGGGCAAACTACGAGCAGTACTTC. Amino acid sequence: CASSITAGANYEQYF.

The chain joins TRBV11-2 to TRBJ2-3; D possibly corresponds to TRBD2 (6 bases). Germline V lookup: CDR1 SGHAT, CDR2 FQNNGV. CDR3 length equals 17 residues. Trimming removed 1 base at V and 6 bases at J, with 20 bases between. In nucleotides, the CDR3 is TGTGCCAGCAGCTTAGCTACAAGACTAGATGAAAGGGATACGCAGTATTTT. Translated: CASSLATRLDERDTQYF. The full variable domain, its missing parts supplied by reference TRBV11-2 and TRBJ2-3, is EAGVAQSPRYKIIEKRQSVAFWCNPISGHATLYWYQQILGQGPKLLIQFQNNGVVDDSQLPKDRFSAERLKGVDSTLKIQPAKLEDSAVYLCASSLATRLDERDTQYFGPGTRLTVL.

J is TRBJ2-5 and V is TRBV4-1; 11 bases align to TRBD1. With 5 bases clipped from V and 1 base from J, the junction kept 6 bases outside the gene matches. The germline V gene encodes CDR1 MGHRA and CDR2 YSYEKL. The CDR3 spans 16 residues. The CDR3 DNA reads as TGCGCCAGCAGCGCCCAGGGGACAGGGGGCCAAGAGACCCAGTACTTC. Translation: CASSAQGTGGQETQYF.

V usage is TRBV25-1 and J usage is TRBJ2-1, with D uncertain. Germline values: CDR1 MGHDK, CDR2 SYGVNS. This CDR3 is 14 amino acids long. V lost 4 bases to trimming and J lost 5 bases, with 12 bases between them. This CDR3 reads CASSVPPGDNEQFF. The CDR3 DNA sequence: TGTGCCAGCAGTGTTCCCCCAGGTGACAATGAGCAGTTCTTC.